This paragraph covers one T cell receptor (beta chain) sequence. This record comes from a study of early T cells in non-severe SARS-CoV-2 infection. Study as a whole: With bulk RNA from unsorted whole blood as input, sequencing yielded unpaired chains.

Each single cDNA molecule received a unique molecular identifier. TCRdb re-analysed the 5' RACE reads in MiXCR, keeping a single row per CDR3 protein. The sample consists of about 80,000 distinct CDR3 sequences, 9% to 15% of them appearing once. The CDR3 has 15 amino acids. V was clipped by 2 bases and J by 9 bases, with 17 bases between them. Germline CDR1 reads MNHEY; CDR2 reads SVGAGI. This clonotype originated in an adult who was a healthcare worker with PCR-confirmed SARS-CoV-2 infection or an uninfected control (not recorded which). The donor label of this sample is uncertain. This rearrangement joins TRBV6-5 to TRBJ2-1; D is possibly TRBD2 (7 bases). The sample consisted of whole blood, taken at baseline. The CDR3 DNA reads as TGTGCCAGCAGTTACCCGACGGGGGGCCCTAGTGAGCAGTTCTTC. As protein: CASSYPTGGPSEQFF.